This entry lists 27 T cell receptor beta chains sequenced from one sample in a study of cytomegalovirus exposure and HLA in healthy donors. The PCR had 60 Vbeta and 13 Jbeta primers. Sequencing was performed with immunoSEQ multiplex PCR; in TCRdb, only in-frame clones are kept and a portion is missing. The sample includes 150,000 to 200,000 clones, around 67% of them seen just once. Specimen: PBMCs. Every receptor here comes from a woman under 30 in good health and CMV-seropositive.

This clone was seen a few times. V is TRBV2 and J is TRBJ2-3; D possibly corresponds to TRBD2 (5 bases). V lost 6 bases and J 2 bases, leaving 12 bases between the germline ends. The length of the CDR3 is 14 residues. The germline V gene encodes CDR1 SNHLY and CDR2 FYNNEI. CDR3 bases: TGTGCCAGCAGATACGGGGAGCTCACAGATACGCAGTATTTT. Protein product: CASRYGELTDTQYF. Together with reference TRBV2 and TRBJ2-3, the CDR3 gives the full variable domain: EPEVTQTPSHQVTQMGQEVILRCVPISNHLYFYWYRQILGQKVEFLVSFYNNEISEKSEIFDDQFSVERPDGSNFTLKIRSTKLEDSAMYFCASRYGELTDTQYFGPGTRLTVL.

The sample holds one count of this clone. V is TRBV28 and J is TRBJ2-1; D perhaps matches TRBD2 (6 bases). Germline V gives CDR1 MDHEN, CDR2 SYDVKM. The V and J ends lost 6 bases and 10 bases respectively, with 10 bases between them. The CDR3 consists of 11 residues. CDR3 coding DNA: TGTGCCAGCAGGGGGGACTCCGAGCAGTTCTTC. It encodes CASRGDSEQFF.

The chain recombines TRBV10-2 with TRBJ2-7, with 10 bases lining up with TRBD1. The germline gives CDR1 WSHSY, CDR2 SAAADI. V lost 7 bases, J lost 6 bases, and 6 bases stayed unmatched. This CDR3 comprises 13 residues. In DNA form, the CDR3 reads TGCGCCAGCAAGTTGGGACAGGGGACCGAGCAGTACTTC. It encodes CASKLGQGTEQYF.

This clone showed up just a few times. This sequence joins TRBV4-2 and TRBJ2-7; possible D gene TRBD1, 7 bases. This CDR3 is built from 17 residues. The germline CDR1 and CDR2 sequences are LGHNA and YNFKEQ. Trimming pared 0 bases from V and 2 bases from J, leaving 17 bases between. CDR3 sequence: CASSQEGGGGLTYEQYF. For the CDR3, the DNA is TGTGCCAGCAGCCAAGAAGGAGGAGGGGGCTTGACCTACGAGCAGTACTTC.

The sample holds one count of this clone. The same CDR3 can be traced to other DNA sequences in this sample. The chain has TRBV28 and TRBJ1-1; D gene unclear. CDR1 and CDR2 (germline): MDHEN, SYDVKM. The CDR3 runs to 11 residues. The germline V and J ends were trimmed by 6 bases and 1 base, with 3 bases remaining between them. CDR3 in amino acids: CASSGNTEAFF. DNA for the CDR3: TGTGCCAGCAGCGGGAACACTGAAGCTTTCTTT.

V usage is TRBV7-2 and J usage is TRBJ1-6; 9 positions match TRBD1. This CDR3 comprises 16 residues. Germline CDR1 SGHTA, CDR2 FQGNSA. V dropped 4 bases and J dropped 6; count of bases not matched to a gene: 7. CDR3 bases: TGTGCCAGCAGCTCAAGGACAGGGGTTCGTAATTCACCCCTCCACTTT. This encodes CASSSRTGVRNSPLHF.

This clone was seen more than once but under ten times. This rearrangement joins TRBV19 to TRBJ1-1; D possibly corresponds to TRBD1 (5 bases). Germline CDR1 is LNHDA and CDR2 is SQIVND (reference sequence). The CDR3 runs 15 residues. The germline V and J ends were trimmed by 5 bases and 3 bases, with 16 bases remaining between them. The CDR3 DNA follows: TGTGCCAGTAGTCCAACAGGCGTGGGGTACACTGAAGCTTTCTTT. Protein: CASSPTGVGYTEAFF.

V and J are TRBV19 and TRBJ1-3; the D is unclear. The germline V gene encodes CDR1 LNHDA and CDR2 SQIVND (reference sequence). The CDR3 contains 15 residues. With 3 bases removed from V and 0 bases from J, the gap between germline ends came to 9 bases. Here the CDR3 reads CASSINSLSGNTIYF. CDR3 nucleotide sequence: TGTGCCAGTAGTATTAACAGCCTCTCTGGAAACACCATATATTTT.

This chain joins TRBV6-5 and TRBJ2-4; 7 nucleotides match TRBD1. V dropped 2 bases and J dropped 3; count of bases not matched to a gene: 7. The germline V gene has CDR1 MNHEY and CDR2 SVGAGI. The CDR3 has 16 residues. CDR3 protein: CASSYKPWDSKNIQYF. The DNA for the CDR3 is TGTGCCAGCAGTTACAAACCTTGGGACAGCAAAAACATTCAGTACTTC.

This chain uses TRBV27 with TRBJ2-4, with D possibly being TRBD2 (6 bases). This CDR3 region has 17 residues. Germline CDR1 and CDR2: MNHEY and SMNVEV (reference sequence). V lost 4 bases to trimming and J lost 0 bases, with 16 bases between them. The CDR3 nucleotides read TGTGCCAGCAGTTCTCAAAGGTTGGGACTAGCCAAAAACATTCAGTACTTC. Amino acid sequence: CASSSQRLGLAKNIQYF.

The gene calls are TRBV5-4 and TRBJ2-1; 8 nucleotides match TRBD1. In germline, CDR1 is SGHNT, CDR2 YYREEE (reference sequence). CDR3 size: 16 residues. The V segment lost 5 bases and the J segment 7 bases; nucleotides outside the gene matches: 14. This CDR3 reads CASSAIFRGRRNEQFF. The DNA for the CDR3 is TGTGCCAGCAGTGCGATATTCAGGGGGCGCAGAAATGAGCAGTTCTTC.

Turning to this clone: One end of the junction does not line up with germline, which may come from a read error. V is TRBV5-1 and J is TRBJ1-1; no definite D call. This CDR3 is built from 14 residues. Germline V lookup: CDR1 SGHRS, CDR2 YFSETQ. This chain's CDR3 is CTSSFTTVNTEAFF. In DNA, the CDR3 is TGCACCAGCAGCTTTACCACAGTGAACACTGAAGCTTTCTTT.

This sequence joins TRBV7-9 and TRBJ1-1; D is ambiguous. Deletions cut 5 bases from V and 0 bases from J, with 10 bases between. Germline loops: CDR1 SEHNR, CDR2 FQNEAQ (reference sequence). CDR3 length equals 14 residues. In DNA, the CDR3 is TGTGCCAGCAGCCCGGACTCAATGAACACTGAAGCTTTCTTT. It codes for CASSPDSMNTEAFF.

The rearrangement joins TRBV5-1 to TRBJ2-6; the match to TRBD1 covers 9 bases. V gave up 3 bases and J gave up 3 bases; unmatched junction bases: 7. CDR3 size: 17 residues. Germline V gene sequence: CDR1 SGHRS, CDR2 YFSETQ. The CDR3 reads CASSSGQGLYGANVLTF. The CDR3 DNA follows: TGCGCCAGCAGCTCGGGACAGGGACTGTATGGGGCCAACGTCCTGACTTTC. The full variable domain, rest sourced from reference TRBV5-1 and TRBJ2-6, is KAGVTQTPRYLIKTRGQQVTLSCSPISGHRSVSWYQQTPGQGLQFLFEYFSETQRNKGNFPGRFSGRQFSNSRSEMNVSTLELGDSALYLCASSSGQGLYGANVLTFGAGSRLTVL.

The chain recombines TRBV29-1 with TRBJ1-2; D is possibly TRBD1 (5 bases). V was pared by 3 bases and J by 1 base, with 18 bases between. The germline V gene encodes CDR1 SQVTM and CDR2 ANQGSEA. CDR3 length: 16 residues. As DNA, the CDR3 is TGCAGCGTTGATCCGGGACGGGAGTTCCGTAACTATGGCTACACCTTC. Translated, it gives CSVDPGREFRNYGYTF. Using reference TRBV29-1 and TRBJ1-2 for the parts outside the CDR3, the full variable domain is SAVISQKPSRDICQRGTSLTIQCQVDSQVTMMFWYRQQPGQSLTLIATANQGSEATYESGFVIDKFPISRPNLTFSTLTVSNMSPEDSSIYLCSVDPGREFRNYGYTFGSGTRLTVV.

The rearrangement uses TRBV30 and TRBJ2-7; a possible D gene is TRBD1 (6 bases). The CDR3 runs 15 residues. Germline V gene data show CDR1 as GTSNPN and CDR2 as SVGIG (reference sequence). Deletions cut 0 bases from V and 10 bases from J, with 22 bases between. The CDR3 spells CAWSVQGREVGKQYF. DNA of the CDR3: TGTGCCTGGAGTGTACAGGGCAGAGAGGTGGGTAAACAGTACTTC.

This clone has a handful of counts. The CDR3 coding sequence is TGTGCCAGCAGCAAGTTACAGGAAGGAGATACGCAGTATTTT. Translation: CASSKLQEGDTQYF. V usage is TRBV11-2 and J usage is TRBJ2-3, with D maybe TRBD1 (5 bases). Germline V gene data show CDR1 as SGHAT and CDR2 as FQNNGV. The V and J ends lost 5 bases and 5 bases respectively, with 14 bases between them. The CDR3 extends over 14 amino acids.

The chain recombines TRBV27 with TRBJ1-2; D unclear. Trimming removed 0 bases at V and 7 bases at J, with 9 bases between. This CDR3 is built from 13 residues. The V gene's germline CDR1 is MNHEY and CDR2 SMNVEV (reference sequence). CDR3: CASSLSRDSGYTF. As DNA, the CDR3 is TGTGCCAGCAGTTTATCCCGGGATTCTGGCTACACCTTC.

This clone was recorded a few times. The CDR3 here is CASRTDANYGYTF. The CDR3 nucleotides read TGCGCCAGTAGGACAGATGCTAACTATGGCTACACCTTC. This chain joins TRBV5-1 and TRBJ1-2; maybe TRBD1 (6 bases). The CDR3 is 13 amino acids. The V end lost 8 bases, the J end lost 0 bases, and 11 bases lay between the germline ends. Germline loops: CDR1 SGHRS, CDR2 YFSETQ.

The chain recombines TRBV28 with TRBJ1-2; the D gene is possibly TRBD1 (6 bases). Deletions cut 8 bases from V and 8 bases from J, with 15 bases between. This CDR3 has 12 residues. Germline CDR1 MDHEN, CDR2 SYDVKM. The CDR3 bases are TGTGCCAGCGACCCAGGGGCAGGGGGCTACACCTTC. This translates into CASDPGAGGYTF.

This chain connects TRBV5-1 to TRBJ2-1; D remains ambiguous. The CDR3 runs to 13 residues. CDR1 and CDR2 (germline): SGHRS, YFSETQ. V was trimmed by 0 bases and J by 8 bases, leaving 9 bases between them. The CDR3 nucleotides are TGCGCCAGCAGCTTGGAACAGATGGATGAGCAGTTCTTC. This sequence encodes CASSLEQMDEQFF.

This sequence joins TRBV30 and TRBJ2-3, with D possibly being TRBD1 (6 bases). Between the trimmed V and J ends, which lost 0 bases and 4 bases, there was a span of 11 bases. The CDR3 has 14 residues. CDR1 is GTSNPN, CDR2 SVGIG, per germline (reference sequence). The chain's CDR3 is CAWSVRAGADTQYF. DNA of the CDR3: TGTGCCTGGAGTGTACGGGCAGGGGCAGATACGCAGTATTTT.

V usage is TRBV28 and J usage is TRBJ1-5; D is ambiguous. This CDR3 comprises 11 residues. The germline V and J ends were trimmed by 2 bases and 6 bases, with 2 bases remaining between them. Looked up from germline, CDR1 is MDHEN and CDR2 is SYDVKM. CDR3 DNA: TGTGCCAGCAGTTTACGTCAGCCCCAGCATTTT. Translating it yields CASSLRQPQHF.

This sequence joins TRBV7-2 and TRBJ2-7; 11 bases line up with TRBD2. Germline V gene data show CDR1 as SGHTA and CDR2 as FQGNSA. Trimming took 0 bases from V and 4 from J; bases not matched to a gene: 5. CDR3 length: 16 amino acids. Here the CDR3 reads CASSLAASGGLYEQYF. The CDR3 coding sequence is TGTGCCAGCAGCTTAGCCGCTAGCGGGGGGTTGTACGAGCAGTACTTC.

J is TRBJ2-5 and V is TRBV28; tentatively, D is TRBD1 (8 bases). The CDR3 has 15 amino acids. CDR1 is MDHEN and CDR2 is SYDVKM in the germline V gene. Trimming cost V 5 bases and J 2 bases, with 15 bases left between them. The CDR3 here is CASSVNRGGQETQYF. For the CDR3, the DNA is TGTGCCAGCAGTGTGAACAGGGGGGGACAAGAGACCCAGTACTTC.

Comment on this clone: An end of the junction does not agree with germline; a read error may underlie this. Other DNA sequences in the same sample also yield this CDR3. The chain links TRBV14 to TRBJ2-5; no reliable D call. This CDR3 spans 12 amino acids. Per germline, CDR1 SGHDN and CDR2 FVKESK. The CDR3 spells CASAPASRTQYF. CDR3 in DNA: TGCGCCAGCGCGCCCGCCTCGAGAACCCAGTACTTC.

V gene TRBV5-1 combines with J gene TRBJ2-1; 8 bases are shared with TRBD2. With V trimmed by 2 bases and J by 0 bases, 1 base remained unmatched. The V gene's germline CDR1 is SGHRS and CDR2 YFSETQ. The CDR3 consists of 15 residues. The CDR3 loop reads CASSFGTSSYNEQFF. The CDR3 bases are TGCGCCAGCAGCTTTGGGACTAGCTCCTACAATGAGCAGTTCTTC.